This TCR delta chain was identified during a study of Vδ1+ human thymocytes (dated by TCRdb to between 2018 and 2020). Concerning the study at large: mRNA-level TRG and TRD CDR3 repertoires of highly purified Vdelta1+ thymocytes from young children were characterised as a data resource. The multiplex-based CDR3 amplicon strategy had previously been validated against 5'RACE-based CDR3 amplicon generation methods. General findings and caveats noted by the study authors: Even though sort purity was high, around 20% of thymic TRD sequences were Vdelta2 (and few were Vdelta3), which was not the case for the peripheral blood Vdelta1+ controls. No clustering by age or sex was observed, so analyses did not stratify donors by these variables. The thymic TRG and TRD repertoires appeared highly polyclonal, with Gaussian CDR3 length distributions, in contrast to the oligoclonal repertoires of peripheral blood. Numerous TRG clonotypes were shared among donors (up to roughly 6.9x10^3), while TRD repertoires were essentially private (a maximum of 116 shared). Because unexpected Vdelta2 sequences could lead to misinterpretation of bulk repertoire data, the authors recommended using highly purified populations and single-cell validation.

Thymic samples were depleted of alphabeta T cells, then CD3+ TCRVdelta1+ TCRVdelta2- thymocytes were FACS-sorted. A purity of roughly 97% to 99.6% was achieved for sorted Vdelta1+ thymocytes. Thymic specimens were obtained from about eight paediatric patients, aged from 5 days to 15 months, who were undergoing corrective cardiac surgery. Thymic tissue was dispersed and mononuclear cells isolated on a Histopaque-1077 density gradient. For staining, the antibodies used were anti-TCRVdelta1 clone TS8.2, anti-TCRVdelta2 clone B6, anti-CD3 clone HIT3a and anti-TCRalphabeta clone IP26. Note on this clone: Its antigen specificity is not known. No clone much larger than this one lies a single base away; base qualities are absent.

The germline V gene supplies CDR1 TSWWSYY and CDR2 QGS. The CDR3 spans 19 residues, from the cysteine through the phenylalanine. The only DNA kept is the CDR3, 57 bases in frame from the first base. V is cut back by 3 bases and J by 0 bases, with 16 bases in the junction unmatched. RNA extraction was performed with the RNeasy mini kit, and reverse transcription was done with Superscript III. CDR3 amplicons were generated by multiplex PCR with pooled V-gene forward primers and a constant-region reverse primer carrying Illumina adaptor overhangs. Amplicons were gel-purified, then indexed with Nextera index primers over approximately 8 extra PCR cycles and purified with AMPure XP beads. Libraries were sequenced on an Illumina MiSeq with paired-end 250 bp reads, dual indexing and about 20% PhiX spike-in. In the original analysis: FastQC was used to check read quality, and ea-utils fastq-join was used to merge TRG read pairs. IMGT/HighV-QUEST was used to annotate the sequences, only productive sequences with an unambiguous V-gene assignment were kept, and clonotypes were defined as sequences sharing an identical CDR3 sequence. Downstream analysis used VDJtools 1.1.1, tcR 2.2.3, Treemap and vegan Shannon diversity in R 3.4.4. Clonotypes were called again by TCRdb from the public reads via CATT, and duplicate nucleotide sequences were then merged into one entry. V and J calls and clone size were set by TCRdb, not the authors. The table for this sample lists approximately 58,000 delta-chain clones; about 15% of them were counted only once. The ten largest account for 0.3% to 0.45% of the sample.

This receptor was obtained from a girl under three years old who had congenital heart surgery. Recombination linked TRDV1 to TRDJ1, with 7 central nucleotides matching TRDD3. Sample: Vdelta1+ gamma-delta thymocytes from the thymus. The cell subset or site label, as the study defines it: FACS-sorted CD3+ TCRalphabeta- TCRVdelta1+ TCRVdelta2- thymocytes. The nucleotide sequence is TGTGCTCTTGGGGATCTACCTCAACTGGGGTATACTTACACCGATAAACTCATCTTT. This gives the protein CALGDLPQLGYTYTDKLIF.